This T cell receptor beta chain stems from a study of T cells in Graves' hyperthyroidism and ophthalmopathy. This clonotype has a count of ten or more. The target antigen is unknown. Using RNA transcripts as the source, TCR beta CDR3 regions were amplified. First-round RT-PCR of the TCR CDR3 relied on the HTBI primer set. One entry per CDR3 protein results from TCRdb running MiXCR on the multiplex PCR reads. The sample has roughly 290,000 distinct CDR3 sequences, roughly 13% seen once. Exclusions: uncontrolled infection, other autoimmune disease, pregnancy, lactation. Clinicians diagnosed patients from clinical symptoms, serum thyroxine and TRAb, thyroid ultrasound and orbital computed tomography. Germline V gives CDR1 SGHTA, CDR2 FQGNSA. Deletions cut 9 bases from V and 0 bases from J, with 8 bases between. The CDR3 runs to 12 residues. Study results and caveats: Most expanded thyroid clonotypes above 0.001 recurred in blood.

The sequence derives from a woman in her thirties with Graves' hyperthyroidism that later progressed to Graves' ophthalmopathy. Sequencing was carried out using blood. The genes are TRBV7-2 and TRBJ2-5, with D tentatively TRBD1 (5 bases). CDR3 in DNA: TGTGCCAGTGCAGGGAACCAAGAGACCCAGTACTTC. Translated, it gives CASAGNQETQYF.